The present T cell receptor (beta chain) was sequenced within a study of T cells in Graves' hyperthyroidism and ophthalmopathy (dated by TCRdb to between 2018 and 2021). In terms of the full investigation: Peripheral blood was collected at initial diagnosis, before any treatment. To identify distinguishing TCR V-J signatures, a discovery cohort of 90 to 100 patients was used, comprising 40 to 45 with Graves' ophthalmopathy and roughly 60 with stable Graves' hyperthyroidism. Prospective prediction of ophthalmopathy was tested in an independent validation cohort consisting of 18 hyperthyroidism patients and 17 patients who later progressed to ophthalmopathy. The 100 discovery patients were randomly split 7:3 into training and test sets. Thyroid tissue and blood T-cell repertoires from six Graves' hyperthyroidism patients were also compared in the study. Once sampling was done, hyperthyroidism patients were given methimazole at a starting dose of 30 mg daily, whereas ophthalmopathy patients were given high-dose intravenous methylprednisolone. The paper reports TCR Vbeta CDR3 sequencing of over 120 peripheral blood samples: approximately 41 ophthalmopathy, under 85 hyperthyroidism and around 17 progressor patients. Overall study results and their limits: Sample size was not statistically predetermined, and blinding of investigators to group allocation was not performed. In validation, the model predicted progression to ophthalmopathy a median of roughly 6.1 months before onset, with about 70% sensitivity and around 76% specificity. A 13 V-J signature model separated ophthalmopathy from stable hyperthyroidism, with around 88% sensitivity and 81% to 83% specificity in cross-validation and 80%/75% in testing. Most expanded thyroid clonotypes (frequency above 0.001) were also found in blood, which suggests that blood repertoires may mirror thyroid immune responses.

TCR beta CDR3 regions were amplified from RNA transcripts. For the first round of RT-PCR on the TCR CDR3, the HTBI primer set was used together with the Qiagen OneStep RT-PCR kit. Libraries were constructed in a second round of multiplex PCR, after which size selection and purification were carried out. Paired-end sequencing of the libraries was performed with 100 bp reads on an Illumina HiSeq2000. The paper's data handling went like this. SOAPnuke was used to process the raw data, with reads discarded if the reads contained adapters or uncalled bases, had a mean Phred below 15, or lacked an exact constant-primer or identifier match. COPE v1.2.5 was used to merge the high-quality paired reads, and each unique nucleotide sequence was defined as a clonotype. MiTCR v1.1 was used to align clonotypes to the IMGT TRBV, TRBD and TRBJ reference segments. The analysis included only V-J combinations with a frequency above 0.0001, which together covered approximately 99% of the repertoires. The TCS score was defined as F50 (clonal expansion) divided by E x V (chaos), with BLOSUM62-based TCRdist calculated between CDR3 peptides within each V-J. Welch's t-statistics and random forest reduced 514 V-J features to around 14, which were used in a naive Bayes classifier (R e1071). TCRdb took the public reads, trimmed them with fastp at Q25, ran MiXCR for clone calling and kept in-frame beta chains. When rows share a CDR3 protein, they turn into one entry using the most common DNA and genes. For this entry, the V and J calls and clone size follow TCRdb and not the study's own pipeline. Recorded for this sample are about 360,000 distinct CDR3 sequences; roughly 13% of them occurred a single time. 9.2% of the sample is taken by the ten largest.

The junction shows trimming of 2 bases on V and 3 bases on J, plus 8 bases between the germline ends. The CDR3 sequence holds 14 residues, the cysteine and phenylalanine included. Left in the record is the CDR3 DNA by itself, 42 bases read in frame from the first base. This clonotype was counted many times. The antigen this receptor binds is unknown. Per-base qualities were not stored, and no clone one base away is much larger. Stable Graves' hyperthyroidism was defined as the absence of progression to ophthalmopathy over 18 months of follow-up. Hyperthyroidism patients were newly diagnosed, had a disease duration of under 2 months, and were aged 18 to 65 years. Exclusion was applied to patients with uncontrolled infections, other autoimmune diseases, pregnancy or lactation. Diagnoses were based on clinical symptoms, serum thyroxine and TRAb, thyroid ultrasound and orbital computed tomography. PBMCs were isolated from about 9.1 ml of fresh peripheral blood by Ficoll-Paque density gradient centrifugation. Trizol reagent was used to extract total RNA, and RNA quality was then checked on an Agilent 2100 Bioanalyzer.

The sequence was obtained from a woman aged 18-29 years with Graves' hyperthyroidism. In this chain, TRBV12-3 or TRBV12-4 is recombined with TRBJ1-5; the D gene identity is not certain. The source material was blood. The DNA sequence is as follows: TGTGCCAGCAGTTTATCCGGGAACAATCAGCCCCAGCATTTT. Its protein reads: CASSLSGNNQPQHF.